This TCR beta chain emerged from a study of blood T cell repertoires in COVID-19. The table came from immunoSEQ multiplex PCR; TCRdb's copy has only in-frame clones and leaves some out. The repertoire holds almost 250,000 clones, about 82% seen once, with around 9.8% in the top ten. Germline-derived CDR1 and CDR2 are LGHDT and YNNKEL (reference sequence). The V end lost 2 bases, the J end lost 2 bases, and 19 bases lay between the germline ends. The CDR3 sequence is 17 residues long. The source is a woman in her 50s with acute COVID-19. V usage is TRBV3-1 (or the pseudogene TRBV3-2) and J usage is TRBJ2-7; tentative D call: TRBD2 (7 bases). Sequences were obtained from PBMCs or T cells enriched from blood (not recorded which). The CDR3 is CASSQPTFGGQPYEQYF. The CDR3 DNA follows: TGTGCCAGCAGCCAACCAACCTTCGGGGGGCAACCCTACGAGCAGTACTTC.